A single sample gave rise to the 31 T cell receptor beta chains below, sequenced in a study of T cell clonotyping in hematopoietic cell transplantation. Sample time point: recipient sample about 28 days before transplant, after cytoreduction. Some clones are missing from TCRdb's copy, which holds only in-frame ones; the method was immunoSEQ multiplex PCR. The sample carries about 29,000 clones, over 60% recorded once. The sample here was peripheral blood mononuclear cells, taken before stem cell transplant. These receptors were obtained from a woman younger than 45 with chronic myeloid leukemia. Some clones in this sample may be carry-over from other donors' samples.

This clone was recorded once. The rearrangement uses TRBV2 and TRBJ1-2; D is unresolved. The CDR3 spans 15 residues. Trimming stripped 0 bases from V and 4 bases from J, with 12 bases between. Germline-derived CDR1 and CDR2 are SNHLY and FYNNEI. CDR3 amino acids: CASSEAGGMGYGYTF. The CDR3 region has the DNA TGTGCCAGCAGTGAAGCTGGCGGGATGGGCTATGGCTACACCTTC. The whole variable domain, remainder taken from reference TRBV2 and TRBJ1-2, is EPEVTQTPSHQVTQMGQEVILRCVPISNHLYFYWYRQILGQKVEFLVSFYNNEISEKSEIFDDQFSVERPDGSNFTLKIRSTKLEDSAMYFCASSEAGGMGYGYTFGSGTRLTVV.

The CDR3 region has the DNA TGCGCCAGCAGCTTGACCCAGAACCAAGAGACCCAGTACTTC. Its protein is CASSLTQNQETQYF. This sequence joins TRBV5-1 and TRBJ2-5; D is undetermined. The CDR3 spans 14 residues. Trimming removed 1 base at V and 0 bases at J, with 7 bases between. Germline V gives CDR1 SGHRS, CDR2 YFSETQ.

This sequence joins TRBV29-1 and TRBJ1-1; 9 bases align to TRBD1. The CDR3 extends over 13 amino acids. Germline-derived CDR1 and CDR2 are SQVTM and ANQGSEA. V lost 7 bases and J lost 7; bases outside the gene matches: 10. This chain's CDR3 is CSAGKDRGSEAFF. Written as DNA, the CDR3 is TGCAGCGCTGGAAAGGACAGGGGAAGTGAAGCTTTCTTT.

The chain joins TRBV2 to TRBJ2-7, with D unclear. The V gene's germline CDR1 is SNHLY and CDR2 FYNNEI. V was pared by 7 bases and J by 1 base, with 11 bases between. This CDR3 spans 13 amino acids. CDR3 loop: CASTDGRSYEQYV. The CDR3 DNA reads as TGTGCCAGCACTGACGGACGGTCCTACGAGCAGTACGTC.

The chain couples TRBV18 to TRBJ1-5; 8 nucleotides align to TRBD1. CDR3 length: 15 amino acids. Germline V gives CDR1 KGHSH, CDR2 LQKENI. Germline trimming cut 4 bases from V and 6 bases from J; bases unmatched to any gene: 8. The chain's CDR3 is CASSLGQGFGQPQHF. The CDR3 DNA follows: TGTGCCAGCTCACTAGGACAGGGATTCGGTCAGCCCCAGCATTTT.

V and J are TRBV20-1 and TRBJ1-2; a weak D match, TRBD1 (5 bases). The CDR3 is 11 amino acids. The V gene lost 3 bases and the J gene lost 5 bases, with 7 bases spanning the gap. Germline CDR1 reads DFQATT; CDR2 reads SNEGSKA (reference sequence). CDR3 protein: CSARRGYGYTF. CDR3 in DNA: TGCAGTGCTAGGAGGGGTTATGGCTACACCTTC.

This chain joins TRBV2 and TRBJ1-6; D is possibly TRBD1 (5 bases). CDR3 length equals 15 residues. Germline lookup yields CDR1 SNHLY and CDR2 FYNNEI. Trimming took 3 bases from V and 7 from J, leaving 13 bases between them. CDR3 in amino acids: CASSETVASNSPLHF. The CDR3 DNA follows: TGTGCCAGCAGTGAGACAGTCGCTAGCAATTCACCCCTCCACTTT.

The CDR3 here is CASSKQQARNEKLFF. CDR3 nucleotide sequence: TGTGCCAGCAGTAAGCAACAGGCCCGGAATGAAAAACTGTTTTTT. The chain links TRBV6-6 to TRBJ1-4; weak D call: TRBD1 (5 bases). Per germline, CDR1 MNHNY and CDR2 SVGAGI (reference sequence). Trimming cost V 5 bases and J 5 bases, with 15 bases left between them. The CDR3 has 15 amino acids.

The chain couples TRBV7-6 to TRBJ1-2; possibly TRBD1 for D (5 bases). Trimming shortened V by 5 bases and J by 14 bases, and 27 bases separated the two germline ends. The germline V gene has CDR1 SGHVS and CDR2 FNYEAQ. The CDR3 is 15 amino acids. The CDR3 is CASSPNLDGTASLTF. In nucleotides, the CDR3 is TGTGCCAGCAGCCCTAACCTCGACGGGACCGCGTCGCTTACCTTC.

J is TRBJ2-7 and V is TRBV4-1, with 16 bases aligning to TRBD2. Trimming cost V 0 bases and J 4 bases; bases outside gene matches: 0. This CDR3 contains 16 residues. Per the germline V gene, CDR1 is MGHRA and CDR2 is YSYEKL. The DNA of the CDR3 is TGCGCCAGCAGCCAAGAGGGACTAGCGGGGGGGTACGAGCAGTACTTC. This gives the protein CASSQEGLAGGYEQYF.

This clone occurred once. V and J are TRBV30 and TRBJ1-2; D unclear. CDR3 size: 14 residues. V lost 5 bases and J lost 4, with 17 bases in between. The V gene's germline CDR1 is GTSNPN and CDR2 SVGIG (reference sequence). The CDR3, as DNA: TGTGCCTGGTACGCCTCGGGTGAAGGCTATGGCTACACCTTC. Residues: CAWYASGEGYGYTF.

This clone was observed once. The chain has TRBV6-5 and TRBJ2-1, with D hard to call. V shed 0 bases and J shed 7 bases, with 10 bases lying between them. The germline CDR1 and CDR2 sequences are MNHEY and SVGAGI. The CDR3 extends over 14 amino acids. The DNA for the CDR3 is TGTGCCAGCAGTTACTCGATTATAAGAAATGAGCAGTTCTTC. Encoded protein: CASSYSIIRNEQFF.

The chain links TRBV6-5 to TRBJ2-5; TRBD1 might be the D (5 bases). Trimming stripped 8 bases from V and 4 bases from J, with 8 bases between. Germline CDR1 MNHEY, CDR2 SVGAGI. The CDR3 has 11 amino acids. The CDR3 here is CASQGRETQYF. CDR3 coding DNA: TGTGCCAGCCAGGGCCGAGAGACCCAGTACTTC.

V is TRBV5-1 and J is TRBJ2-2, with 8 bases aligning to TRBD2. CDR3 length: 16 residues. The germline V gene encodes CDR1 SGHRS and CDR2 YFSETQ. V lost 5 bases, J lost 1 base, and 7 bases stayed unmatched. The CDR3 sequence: CASSLLAVENTGELFF. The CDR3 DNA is TGCGCCAGCAGTTTACTAGCGGTAGAGAACACCGGGGAGCTGTTTTTT.

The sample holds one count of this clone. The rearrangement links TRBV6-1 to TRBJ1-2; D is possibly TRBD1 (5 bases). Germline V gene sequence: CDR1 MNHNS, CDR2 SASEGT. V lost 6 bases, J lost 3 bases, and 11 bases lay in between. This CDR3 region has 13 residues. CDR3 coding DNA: TGTGCCAGCAGAGTTCAGGGATACTATGGCTACACCTTC. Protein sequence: CASRVQGYYGYTF.

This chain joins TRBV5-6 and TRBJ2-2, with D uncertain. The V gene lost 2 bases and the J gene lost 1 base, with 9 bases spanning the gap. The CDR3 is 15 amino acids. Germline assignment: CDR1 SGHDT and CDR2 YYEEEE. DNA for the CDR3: TGTGCCAGCAGCTTTCAGTACGGGAACACCGGGGAGCTGTTTTTT. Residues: CASSFQYGNTGELFF.

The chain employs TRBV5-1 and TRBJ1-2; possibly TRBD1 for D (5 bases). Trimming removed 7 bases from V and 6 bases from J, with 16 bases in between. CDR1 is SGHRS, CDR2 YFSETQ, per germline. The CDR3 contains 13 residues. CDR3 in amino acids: CASGKEGLNGYTF. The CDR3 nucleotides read TGCGCCAGCGGGAAAGAGGGGCTGAATGGCTACACCTTC.

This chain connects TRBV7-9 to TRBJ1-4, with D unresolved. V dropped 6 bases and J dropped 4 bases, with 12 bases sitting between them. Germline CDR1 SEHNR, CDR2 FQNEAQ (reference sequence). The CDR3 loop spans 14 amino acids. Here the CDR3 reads CASRPSGNNEKLFF. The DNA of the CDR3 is TGTGCCAGCAGACCGAGTGGGAATAATGAAAAACTGTTTTTT.

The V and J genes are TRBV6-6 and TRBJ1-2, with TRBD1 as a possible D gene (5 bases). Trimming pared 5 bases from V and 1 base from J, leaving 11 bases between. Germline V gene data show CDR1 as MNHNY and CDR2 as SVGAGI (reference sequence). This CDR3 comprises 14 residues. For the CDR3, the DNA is TGTGCCAGCAGTACCGGGACGAATAACTATGGCTACACCTTC. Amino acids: CASSTGTNNYGYTF.

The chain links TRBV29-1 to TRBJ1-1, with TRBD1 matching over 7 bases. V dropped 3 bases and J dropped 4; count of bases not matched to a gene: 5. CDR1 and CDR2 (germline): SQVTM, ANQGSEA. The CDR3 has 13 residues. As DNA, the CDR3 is TGCAGCGTTGATGACAGGGTAGGCACTGAAGCTTTCTTT. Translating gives CSVDDRVGTEAFF.

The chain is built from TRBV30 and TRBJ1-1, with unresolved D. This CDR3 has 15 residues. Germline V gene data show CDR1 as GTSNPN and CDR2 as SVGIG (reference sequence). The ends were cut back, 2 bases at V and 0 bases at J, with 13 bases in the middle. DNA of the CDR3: TGTGCCTGGAGTATGGAAGGTCCCCTGAACACTGAAGCTTTCTTT. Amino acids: CAWSMEGPLNTEAFF.

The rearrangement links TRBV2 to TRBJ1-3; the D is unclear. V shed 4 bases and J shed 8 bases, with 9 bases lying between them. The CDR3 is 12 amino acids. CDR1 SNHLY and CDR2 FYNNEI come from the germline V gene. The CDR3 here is CASSGLLDTIYF. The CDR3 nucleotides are TGTGCCAGCAGTGGGCTACTAGACACCATATATTTT.

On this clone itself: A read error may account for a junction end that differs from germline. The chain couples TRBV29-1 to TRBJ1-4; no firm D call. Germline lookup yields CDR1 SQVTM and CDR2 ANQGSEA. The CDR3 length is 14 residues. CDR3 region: CSIEFAGMNEKLFF. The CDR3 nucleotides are TGCAGCATTGAATTCGCTGGAATGAATGAAAAACTGTTTTTT.

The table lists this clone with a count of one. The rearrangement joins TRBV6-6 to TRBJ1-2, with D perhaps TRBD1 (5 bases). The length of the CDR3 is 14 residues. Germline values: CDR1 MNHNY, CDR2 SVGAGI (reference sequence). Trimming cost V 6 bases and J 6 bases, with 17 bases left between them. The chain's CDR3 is CASRPQGPRDGYTF. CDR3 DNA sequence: TGTGCCAGCAGACCCCAGGGACCCCGGGATGGCTACACCTTC.

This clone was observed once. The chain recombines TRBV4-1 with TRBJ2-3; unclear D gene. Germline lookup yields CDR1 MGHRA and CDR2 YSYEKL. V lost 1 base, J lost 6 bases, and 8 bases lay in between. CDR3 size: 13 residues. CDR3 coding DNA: TGCGCCAGCAGCCAAGTGGGCGCGGATACGCAGTATTTT. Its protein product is CASSQVGADTQYF.

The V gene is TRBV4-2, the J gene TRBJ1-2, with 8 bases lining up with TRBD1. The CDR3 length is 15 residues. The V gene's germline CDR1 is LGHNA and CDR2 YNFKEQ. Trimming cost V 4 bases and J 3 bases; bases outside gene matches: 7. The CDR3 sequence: CASSLTTGVDYGYTF. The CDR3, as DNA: TGTGCCAGCAGCCTAACGACAGGGGTCGACTATGGCTACACCTTC.

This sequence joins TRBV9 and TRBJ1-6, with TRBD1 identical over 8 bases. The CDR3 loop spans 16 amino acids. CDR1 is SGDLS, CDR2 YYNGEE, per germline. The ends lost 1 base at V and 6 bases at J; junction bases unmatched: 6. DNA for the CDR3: TGTGCCAGCAGCGTAACCCCGGACAGGGTTAATTCACCCCTCCACTTT. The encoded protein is CASSVTPDRVNSPLHF.

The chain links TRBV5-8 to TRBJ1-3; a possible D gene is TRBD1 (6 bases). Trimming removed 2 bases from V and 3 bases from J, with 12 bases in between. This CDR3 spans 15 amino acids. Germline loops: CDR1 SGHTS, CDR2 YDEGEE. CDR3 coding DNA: TGTGCCAGCAGCTTACAGGGACGTGGTGGAAACACCATATATTTT. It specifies CASSLQGRGGNTIYF.

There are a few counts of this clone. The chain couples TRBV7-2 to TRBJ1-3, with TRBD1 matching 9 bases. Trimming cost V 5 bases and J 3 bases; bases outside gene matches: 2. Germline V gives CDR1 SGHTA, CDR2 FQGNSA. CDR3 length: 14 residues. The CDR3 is CASSPDRGGNTIYF. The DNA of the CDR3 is TGTGCCAGCAGCCCGGACAGGGGTGGAAACACCATATATTTT.

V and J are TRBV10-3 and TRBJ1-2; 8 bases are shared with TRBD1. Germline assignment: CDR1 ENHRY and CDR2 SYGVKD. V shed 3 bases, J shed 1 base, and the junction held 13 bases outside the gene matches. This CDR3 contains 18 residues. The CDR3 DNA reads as TGTGCCATCAGTGACAAACAGGGGGGACAGGTTGTTAACTATGGCTACACCTTC. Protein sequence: CAISDKQGGQVVNYGYTF.

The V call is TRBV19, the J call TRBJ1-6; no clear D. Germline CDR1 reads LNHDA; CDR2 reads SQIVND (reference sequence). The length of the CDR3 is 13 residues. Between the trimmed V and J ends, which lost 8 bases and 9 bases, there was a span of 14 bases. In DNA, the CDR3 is TGTGCCAGTCTGGGCTTGTATGGTTCACCCCTCCACTTT. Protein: CASLGLYGSPLHF. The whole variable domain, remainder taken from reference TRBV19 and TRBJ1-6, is DGGITQSPKYLFRKEGQNVTLSCEQNLNHDAMYWYRQDPGQGLRLIYYSQIVNDFQKGDIAEGYSVSREKKESFPLTVTSAQKNPTAFYLCASLGLYGSPLHFGNGTRLTVT.